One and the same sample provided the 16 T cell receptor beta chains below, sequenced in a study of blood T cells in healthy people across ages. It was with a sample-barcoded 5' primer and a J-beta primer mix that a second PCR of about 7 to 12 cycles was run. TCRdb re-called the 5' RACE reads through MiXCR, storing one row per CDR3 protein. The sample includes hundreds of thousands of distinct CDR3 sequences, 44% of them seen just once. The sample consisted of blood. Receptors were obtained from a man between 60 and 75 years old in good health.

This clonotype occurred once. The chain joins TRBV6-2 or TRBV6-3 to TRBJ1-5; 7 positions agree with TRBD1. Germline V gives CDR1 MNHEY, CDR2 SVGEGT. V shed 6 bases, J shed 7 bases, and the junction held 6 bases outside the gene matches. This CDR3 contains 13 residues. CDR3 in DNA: TGTGCCAGCAGCCCGACAGGGCCCCAGCCCCAGCATTTT. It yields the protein CASSPTGPQPQHF.

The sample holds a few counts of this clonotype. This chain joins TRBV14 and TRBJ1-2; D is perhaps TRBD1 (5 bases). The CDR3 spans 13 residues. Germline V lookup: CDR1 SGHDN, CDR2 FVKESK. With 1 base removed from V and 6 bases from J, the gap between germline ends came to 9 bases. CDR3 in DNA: TGTGCCAGCAGCCAAGCGGGGACTCATGGCTACACCTTC. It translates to CASSQAGTHGYTF. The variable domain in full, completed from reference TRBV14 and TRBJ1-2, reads EAGVTQFPSHSVIEKGQTVTLRCDPISGHDNLYWYRRVMGKEIKFLLHFVKESKQDESGMPNNRFLAERTGGTYSTLKVQPAELEDSGVYFCASSQAGTHGYTFGSGTRLTVV.

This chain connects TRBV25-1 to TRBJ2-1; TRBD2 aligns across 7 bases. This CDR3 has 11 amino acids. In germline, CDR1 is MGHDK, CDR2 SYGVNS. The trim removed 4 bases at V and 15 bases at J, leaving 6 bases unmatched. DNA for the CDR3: TGTGCCAGCAGTGTATTAACTAGCGTGTTCTTC. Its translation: CASSVLTSVFF. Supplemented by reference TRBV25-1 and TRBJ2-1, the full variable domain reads EADIYQTPRYLVIGTGKKITLECSQTMGHDKMYWYQQDPGMELHLIHYSYGVNSTEKGDLSSESTVSRIRTEHFPLTLESARPSHTSQYLCASSVLTSVFFGPGTRLTVL.

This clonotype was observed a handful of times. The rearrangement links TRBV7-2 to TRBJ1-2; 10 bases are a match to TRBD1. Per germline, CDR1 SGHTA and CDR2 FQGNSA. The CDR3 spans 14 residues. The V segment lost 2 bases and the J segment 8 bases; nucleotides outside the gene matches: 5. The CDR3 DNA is TGTGCCAGCAGCTTATATGACAGGGGGCGAGGCTACACCTTC. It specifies CASSLYDRGRGYTF.

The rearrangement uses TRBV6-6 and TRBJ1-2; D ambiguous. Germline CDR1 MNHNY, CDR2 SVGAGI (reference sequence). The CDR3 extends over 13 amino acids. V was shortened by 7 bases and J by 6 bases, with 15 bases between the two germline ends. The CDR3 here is CASTKTPLDGYTF. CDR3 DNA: TGTGCCAGCACTAAGACACCGCTGGATGGCTACACCTTC.

The CDR3 DNA reads TGCGCCAGCAGCCAAGAGTTAGGTGCAGATACGCAGTATTTT. Protein sequence: CASSQELGADTQYF. The J gene is TRBJ2-3, the V gene TRBV4-3, with D hard to call. The germline gives CDR1 LGHNA, CDR2 YSLEER. This CDR3 spans 14 amino acids. V was clipped by 0 bases and J by 4 bases, with 8 bases between them.

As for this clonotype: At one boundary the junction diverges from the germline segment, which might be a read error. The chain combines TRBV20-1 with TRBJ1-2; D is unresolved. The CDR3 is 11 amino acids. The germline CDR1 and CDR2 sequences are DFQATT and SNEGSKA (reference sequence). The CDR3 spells CRASADYGYTF. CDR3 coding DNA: TGCCGTGCTAGTGCGGACTATGGCTACACCTTC.

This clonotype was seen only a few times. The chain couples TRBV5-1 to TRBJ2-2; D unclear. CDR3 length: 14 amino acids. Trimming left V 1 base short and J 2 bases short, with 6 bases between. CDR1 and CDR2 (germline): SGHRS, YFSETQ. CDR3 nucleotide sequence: TGCGCCAGCAGCTTGACCGGAAACACCGGGGAGCTGTTTTTT. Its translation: CASSLTGNTGELFF.

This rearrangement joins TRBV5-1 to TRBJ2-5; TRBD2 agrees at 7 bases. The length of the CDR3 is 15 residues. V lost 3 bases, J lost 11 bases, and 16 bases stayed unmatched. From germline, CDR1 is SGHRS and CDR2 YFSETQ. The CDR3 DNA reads TGCGCCAGCAGCTGGGGTCGGGGGGACTACAATGAGCAGTACTTC. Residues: CASSWGRGDYNEQYF.

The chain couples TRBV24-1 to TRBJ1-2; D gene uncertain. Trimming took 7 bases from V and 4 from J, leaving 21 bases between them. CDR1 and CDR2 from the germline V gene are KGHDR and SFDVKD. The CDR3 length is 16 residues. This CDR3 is CATSTTTSLGFYGYTF. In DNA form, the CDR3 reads TGTGCCACCAGCACTACCACAAGCCTCGGATTCTATGGCTACACCTTC.

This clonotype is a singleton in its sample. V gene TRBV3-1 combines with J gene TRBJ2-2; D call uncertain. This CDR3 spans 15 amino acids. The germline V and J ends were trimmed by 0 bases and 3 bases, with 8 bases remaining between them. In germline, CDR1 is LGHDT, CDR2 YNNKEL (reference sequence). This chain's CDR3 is CASSQDQIYTGELFF. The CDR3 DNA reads TGTGCCAGCAGCCAAGATCAGATTTACACCGGGGAGCTGTTTTTT.

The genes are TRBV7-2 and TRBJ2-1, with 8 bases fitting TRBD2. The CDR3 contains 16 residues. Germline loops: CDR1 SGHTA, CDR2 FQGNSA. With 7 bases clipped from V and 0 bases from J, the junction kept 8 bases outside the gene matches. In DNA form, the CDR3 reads TGTGCCAGCACAATAAGAGGGACTAGCTCCTACAATGAGCAGTTCTTC. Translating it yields CASTIRGTSSYNEQFF.

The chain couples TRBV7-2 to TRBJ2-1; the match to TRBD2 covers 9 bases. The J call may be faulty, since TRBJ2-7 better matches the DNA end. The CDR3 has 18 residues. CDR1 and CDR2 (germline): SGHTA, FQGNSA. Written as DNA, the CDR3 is TGTGCCAGCAGCTTAGTTTTCGCGGGGGGGAGCTCCTACAATGAGCAGTACTTC. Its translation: CASSLVFAGGSSYNEQYF.

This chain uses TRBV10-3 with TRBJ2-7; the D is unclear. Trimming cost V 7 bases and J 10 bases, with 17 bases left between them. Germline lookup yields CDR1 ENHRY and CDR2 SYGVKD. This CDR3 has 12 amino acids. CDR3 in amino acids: CAITHLYSSQYF. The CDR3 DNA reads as TGTGCCATCACCCACCTTTATAGTTCCCAGTACTTC.

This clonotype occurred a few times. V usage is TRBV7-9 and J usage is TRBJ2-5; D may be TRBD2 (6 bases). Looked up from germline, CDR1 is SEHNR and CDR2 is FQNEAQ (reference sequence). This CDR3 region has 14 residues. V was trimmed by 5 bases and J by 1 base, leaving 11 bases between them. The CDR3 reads CASSRAGSQETQYF. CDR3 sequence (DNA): TGTGCCAGCAGCCGCGCGGGATCCCAAGAGACCCAGTACTTC.

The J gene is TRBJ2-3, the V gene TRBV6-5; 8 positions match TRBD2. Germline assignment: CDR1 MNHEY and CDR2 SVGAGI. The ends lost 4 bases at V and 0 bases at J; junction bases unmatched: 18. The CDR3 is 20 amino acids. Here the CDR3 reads CASSWGGSGVIPPSTDTQYF. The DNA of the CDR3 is TGTGCCAGCAGTTGGGGGGGTAGCGGGGTAATCCCCCCAAGCACAGATACGCAGTATTTT.